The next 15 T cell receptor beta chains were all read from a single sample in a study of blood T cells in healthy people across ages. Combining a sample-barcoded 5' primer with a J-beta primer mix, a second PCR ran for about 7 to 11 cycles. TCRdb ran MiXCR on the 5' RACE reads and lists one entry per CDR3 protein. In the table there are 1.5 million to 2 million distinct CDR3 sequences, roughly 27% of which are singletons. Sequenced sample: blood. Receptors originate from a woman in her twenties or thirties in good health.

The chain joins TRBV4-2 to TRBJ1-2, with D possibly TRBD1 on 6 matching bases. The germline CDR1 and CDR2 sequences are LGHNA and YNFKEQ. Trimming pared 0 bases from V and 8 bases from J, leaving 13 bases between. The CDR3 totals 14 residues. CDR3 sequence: CASSQETGGAGYTF. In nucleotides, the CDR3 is TGTGCCAGCAGCCAAGAGACAGGCGGAGCGGGCTACACCTTC.

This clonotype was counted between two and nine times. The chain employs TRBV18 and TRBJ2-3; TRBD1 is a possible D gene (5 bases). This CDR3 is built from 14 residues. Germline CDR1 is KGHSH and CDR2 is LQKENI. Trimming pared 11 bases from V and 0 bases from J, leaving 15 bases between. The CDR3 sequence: CACTGTASTDTQYF. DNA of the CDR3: TGTGCCTGTACAGGCACTGCTAGCACAGATACGCAGTATTTT.

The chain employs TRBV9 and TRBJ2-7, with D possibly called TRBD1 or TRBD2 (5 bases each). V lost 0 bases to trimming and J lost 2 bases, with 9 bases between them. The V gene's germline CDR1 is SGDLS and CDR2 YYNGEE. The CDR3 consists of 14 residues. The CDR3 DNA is TGTGCCAGCAGCGTAGGGGACGTCGCCTACGAGCAGTACTTC. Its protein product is CASSVGDVAYEQYF.

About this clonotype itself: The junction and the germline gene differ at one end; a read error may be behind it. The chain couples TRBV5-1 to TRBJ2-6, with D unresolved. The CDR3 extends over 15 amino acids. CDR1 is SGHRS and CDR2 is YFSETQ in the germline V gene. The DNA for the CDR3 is TGCACCAGCAGCCCCAGTCTGGCTGGGGCCAACGTCCTGACTTTC. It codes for CTSSPSLAGANVLTF.

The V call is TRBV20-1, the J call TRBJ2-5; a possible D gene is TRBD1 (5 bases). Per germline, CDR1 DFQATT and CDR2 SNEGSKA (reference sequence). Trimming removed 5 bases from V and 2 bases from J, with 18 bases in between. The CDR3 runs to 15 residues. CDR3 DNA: TGCAGTGCTGGTGGTGGGCAGGGTACGCAAGAGACCCAGTACTTC. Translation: CSAGGGQGTQETQYF.

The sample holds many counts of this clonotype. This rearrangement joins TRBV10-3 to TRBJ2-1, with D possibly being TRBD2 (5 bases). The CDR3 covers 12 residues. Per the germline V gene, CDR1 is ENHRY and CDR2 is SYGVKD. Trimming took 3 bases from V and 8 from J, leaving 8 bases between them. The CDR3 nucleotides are TGTGCCATCAGTGACGGGGTCGATGAGCAGTTCTTC. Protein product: CAISDGVDEQFF.

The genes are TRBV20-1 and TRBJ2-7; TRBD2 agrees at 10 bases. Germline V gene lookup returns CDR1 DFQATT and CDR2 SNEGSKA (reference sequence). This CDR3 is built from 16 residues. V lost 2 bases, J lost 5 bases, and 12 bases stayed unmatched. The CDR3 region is CSARPLTSGKAHEQYF. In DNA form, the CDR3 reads TGCAGTGCTAGACCCCTTACTAGCGGGAAGGCCCACGAGCAGTACTTC.

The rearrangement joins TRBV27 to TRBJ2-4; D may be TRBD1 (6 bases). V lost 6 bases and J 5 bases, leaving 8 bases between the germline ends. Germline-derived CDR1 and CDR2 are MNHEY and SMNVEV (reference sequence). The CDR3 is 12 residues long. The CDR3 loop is CASRTGQNIQYF. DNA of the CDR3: TGTGCCAGCAGGACAGGACAAAACATTCAGTACTTC.

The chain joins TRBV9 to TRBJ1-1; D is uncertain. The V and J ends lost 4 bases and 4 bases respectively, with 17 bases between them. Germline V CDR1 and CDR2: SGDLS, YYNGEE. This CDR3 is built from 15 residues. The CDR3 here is CASSSRGPGTTEAFF. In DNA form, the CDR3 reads TGTGCCAGCAGCTCCCGTGGGCCAGGTACCACTGAAGCTTTCTTT.

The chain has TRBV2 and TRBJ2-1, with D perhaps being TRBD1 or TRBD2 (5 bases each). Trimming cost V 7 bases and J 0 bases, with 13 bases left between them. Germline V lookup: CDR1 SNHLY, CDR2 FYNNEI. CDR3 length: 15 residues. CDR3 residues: CASNRDASSYNEQFF. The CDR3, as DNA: TGTGCCAGCAACCGGGACGCGAGCTCCTACAATGAGCAGTTCTTC. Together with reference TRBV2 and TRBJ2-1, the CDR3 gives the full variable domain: EPEVTQTPSHQVTQMGQEVILRCVPISNHLYFYWYRQILGQKVEFLVSFYNNEISEKSEIFDDQFSVERPDGSNFTLKIRSTKLEDSAMYFCASNRDASSYNEQFFGPGTRLTVL.

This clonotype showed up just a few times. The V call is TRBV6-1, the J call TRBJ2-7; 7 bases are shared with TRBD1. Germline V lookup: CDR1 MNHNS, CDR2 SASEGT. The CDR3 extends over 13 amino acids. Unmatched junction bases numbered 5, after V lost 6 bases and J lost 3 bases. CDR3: CASRTGWSYEQYF. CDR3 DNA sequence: TGTGCCAGCAGGACAGGGTGGAGCTACGAGCAGTACTTC.

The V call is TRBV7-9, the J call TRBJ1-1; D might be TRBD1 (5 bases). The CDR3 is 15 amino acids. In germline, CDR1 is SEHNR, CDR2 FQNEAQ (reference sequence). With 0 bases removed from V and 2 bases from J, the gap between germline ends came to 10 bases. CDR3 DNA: TGTGCCAGCAGCTTAGCGCGGGGCGAAAACACTGAAGCTTTCTTT. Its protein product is CASSLARGENTEAFF.

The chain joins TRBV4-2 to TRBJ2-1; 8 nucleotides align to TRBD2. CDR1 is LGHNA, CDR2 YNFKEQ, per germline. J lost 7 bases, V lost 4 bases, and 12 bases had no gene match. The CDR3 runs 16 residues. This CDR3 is CASSPGGLGGWNEQFF. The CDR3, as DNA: TGTGCCAGCAGCCCCGGGGGACTAGGAGGCTGGAATGAGCAGTTCTTC.

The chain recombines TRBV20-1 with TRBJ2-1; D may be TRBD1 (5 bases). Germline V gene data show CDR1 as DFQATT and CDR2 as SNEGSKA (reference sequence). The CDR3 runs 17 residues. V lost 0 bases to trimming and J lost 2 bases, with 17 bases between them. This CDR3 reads CSARDLAGMVAYNEQFF. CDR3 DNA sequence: TGCAGTGCTAGAGATCTTGCAGGGATGGTTGCCTACAATGAGCAGTTCTTC.

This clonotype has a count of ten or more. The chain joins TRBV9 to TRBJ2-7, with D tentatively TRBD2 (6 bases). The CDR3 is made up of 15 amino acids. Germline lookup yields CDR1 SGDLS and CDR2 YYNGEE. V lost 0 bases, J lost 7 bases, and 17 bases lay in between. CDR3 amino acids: CASSVEENPRGEQYF. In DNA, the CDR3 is TGTGCCAGCAGCGTAGAGGAGAATCCCCGGGGGGAGCAGTACTTC. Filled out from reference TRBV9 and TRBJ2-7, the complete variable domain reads DSGVTQTPKHLITATGQRVTLRCSPRSGDLSVYWYQQSLDQGLQFLIQYYNGEERAKGNILERFSAQQFPDLHSELNLSSLELGDSALYFCASSVEENPRGEQYFGPGTRLTVT.